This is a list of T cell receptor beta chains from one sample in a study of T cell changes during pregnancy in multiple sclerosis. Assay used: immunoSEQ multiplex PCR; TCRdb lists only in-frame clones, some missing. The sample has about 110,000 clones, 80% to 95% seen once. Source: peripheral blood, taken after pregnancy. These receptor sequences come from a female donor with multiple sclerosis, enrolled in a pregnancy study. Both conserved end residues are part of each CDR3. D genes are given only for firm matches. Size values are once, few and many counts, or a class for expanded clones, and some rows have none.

CDR3: CASRSEKTGGETQYF
DNA: TGTGCCAGCAGATCAGAGAAGACAGGGGGTGAGACCCAGTACTTC
size: -
V: TRBV28
D: TRBD1
J: TRBJ2-5

CDR3: CASSQVRPGLSGNTIYF
DNA: TGCGCCAGCAGCCAAGTACGGCCTGGACTTTCTGGAAACACCATATATTTT
size: -
V: TRBV4-1
D: -
J: TRBJ1-3

CDR3: CASSLDPGSISYEQYF
DNA: TGCGCCAGCAGCTTGGATCCGGGTTCTATCTCCTACGAGCAGTACTTC
size: -
V: TRBV5-1
D: -
J: TRBJ2-7

CDR3: CASSLEQANTEAFF
DNA: TGCGCCAGCAGCTTGGAACAGGCCAACACTGAAGCTTTCTTT
size: -
V: TRBV5-1
D: -
J: TRBJ1-1

CDR3: CASSLAGRRGNEKLFF
DNA: TGCGCCAGCAGCTTGGCCGGCAGGAGGGGTAATGAAAAACTGTTTTTT
size: once
V: TRBV5-1
D: -
J: TRBJ1-4

CDR3: CASSLSGRVSGELFF
DNA: TGTGCCAGCAGCCTGAGCGGGAGGGTATCCGGGGAGCTGTTTTTT
size: -
V: TRBV5-6
D: TRBD2
J: TRBJ2-2

CDR3: CASSVATASDTQYF
DNA: TGTGCCAGCAGCGTAGCTACTGCCTCAGATACGCAGTATTTT
size: -
V: TRBV9
D: -
J: TRBJ2-3

CDR3: CAPPGGVYEQYF
DNA: TGCGCCCCCCCGGGGGGGGTCTACGAGCAGTACTTC
size: -
V: TRBV5-1
D: TRBD2
J: TRBJ2-7

CDR3: CASSVGLAGRSGELFF
DNA: TGTGCCAGCAGCGTCGGACTAGCGGGTAGATCCGGGGAGCTGTTTTTT
size: once
V: TRBV7-9
D: TRBD2
J: TRBJ2-2

CDR3: CASSPDRDYGYTF
DNA: TGTGCCAGCAGCCCGGACAGGGACTATGGCTACACCTTC
size: -
V: TRBV7-3
D: TRBD1
J: TRBJ1-2

CDR3: CASSSGQGRDQPQHF
DNA: TGTGCCAGCAGTTCAGGACAGGGACGGGATCAGCCCCAGCATTTT
size: -
V: TRBV28
D: TRBD1
J: TRBJ1-5

CDR3: CASRMAGQTTGYTF
DNA: TGTGCCAGCAGAATGGCGGGACAGACGACTGGCTACACCTTC
size: -
V: TRBV28
D: TRBD1
J: TRBJ1-2

CDR3: CASSREGSLSYEQYF
DNA: TGTGCCAGCAGCCGCGAGGGATCACTATCCTACGAGCAGTACTTC
size: once
V: TRBV7-8
D: -
J: TRBJ2-7

CDR3: CASSNAGYTEAFF
DNA: TGTGCCAGCAGCAACGCCGGTTACACTGAAGCTTTCTTT
size: -
V: TRBV7-3
D: -
J: TRBJ1-1

CDR3: CASSHIGTSGAYEQYF
DNA: TGTGCCAGCAGCCATATCGGGACTAGCGGGGCCTACGAGCAGTACTTC
size: -
V: TRBV7-2
D: TRBD2
J: TRBJ2-7

CDR3: CASSLGGGSYEQYF
DNA: TGTGCCAGCAGCTTGGGCGGGGGCTCGTACGAGCAGTACTTC
size: -
V: TRBV5-6
D: -
J: TRBJ2-7

CDR3: CAWSVLGQSNEKLFF
DNA: TGTGCCTGGAGTGTACTGGGACAGAGTAATGAAAAACTGTTTTTT
size: -
V: TRBV30
D: TRBD1
J: TRBJ1-4

CDR3: CASSVERGPYNEQFF
DNA: TGTGCCAGCAGCGTAGAGCGGGGCCCCTACAATGAGCAGTTCTTC
size: -
V: TRBV9
D: TRBD2
J: TRBJ2-1

CDR3: CAWSVPGRANQPQHF
DNA: TGTGCCTGGAGTGTACCGGGCAGGGCCAATCAGCCCCAGCATTTT
size: -
V: TRBV30
D: -
J: TRBJ1-5

CDR3: CASSQTGGSIDTQYF
DNA: TGTGCCAGCAGCCAGACAGGCGGAAGCATAGATACGCAGTATTTT
size: -
V: TRBV4-2
D: -
J: TRBJ2-3

CDR3: CASSGRLASGDEQFF
DNA: TGTGCCAGCAGCGGGAGACTAGCTTCGGGCGATGAGCAGTTCTTC
size: -
V: TRBV5-4
D: TRBD2
J: TRBJ2-1

CDR3: CAWSEQGAQPQHF
DNA: TGTGCCTGGAGTGAACAGGGTGCCCAGCCCCAGCATTTT
size: -
V: TRBV30
D: -
J: TRBJ1-5

CDR3: CASSVGASENTGELFF
DNA: TGTGCCAGCAGCGTAGGTGCTAGCGAGAACACCGGGGAGCTGTTTTTT
size: once
V: TRBV9
D: -
J: TRBJ2-2

CDR3: CASRQIPGDWTEAFF
DNA: TGTGCCAGCAGACAAATCCCAGGGGATTGGACTGAAGCTTTCTTT
size: -
V: TRBV6-1
D: -
J: TRBJ1-1

CDR3: CASSLTQTGGNTIYF
DNA: TGCGCCAGCAGCTTGACGCAGACAGGGGGAAACACCATATATTTT
size: once
V: TRBV5-1
D: TRBD1
J: TRBJ1-3

CDR3: CASSACPGQVYGYTF
DNA: TGTGCCAGCAGTGCCTGTCCGGGACAAGTCTATGGCTACACCTTC
size: -
V: TRBV25-1
D: -
J: TRBJ1-2

CDR3: CASSPPGGYRAEAFF
DNA: TGTGCCAGCAGTCCACCAGGGGGGTATCGGGCTGAAGCTTTCTTT
size: -
V: TRBV27
D: TRBD1
J: TRBJ1-1

CDR3: CASSMRSDPRTEAFF
DNA: TGTGCCAGCAGTATGCGAAGCGACCCGAGGACTGAAGCTTTCTTT
size: few
V: TRBV28
D: -
J: TRBJ1-1

CDR3: CASKGGANYGYTF
DNA: TGTGCCAGCAAGGGGGGGGCTAACTATGGCTACACCTTC
size: -
V: TRBV28
D: -
J: TRBJ1-2

CDR3: CASSLATGQETQYF
DNA: TGTGCCAGCAGCTTGGCTACAGGACAAGAGACCCAGTACTTC
size: -
V: TRBV5-4
D: -
J: TRBJ2-5

CDR3: CASSPRQGEKLFF
DNA: TGTGCCAGCTCCCCCCGGCAGGGGGAAAAACTGTTTTTT
size: -
V: TRBV18
D: -
J: TRBJ1-4

CDR3: CASSRTASQPQHF
DNA: TGTGCCAGTAGTAGGACAGCCAGTCAGCCCCAGCATTTT
size: -
V: TRBV19
D: -
J: TRBJ1-5

CDR3: CSVAVSGTDTQYF
DNA: TGCAGCGTTGCCGTTTCTGGCACAGATACGCAGTATTTT
size: -
V: TRBV29-1
D: -
J: TRBJ2-3

CDR3: CASSTGQGRMNTEAFF
DNA: TGCGCCAGCAGCACCGGACAGGGGCGTATGAACACTGAAGCTTTCTTT
size: -
V: TRBV5-1
D: TRBD1
J: TRBJ1-1

CDR3: CASSEWAGGPDEQYF
DNA: TGTGCCAGCAGTGAATGGGCGGGAGGGCCAGACGAGCAGTACTTC
size: -
V: TRBV6-1
D: TRBD2
J: TRBJ2-7

CDR3: CASSEFYGGKAFF
DNA: TGTGCCAGCAGTGAATTCTACGGAGGGAAAGCTTTCTTT
size: few
V: TRBV2
D: -
J: TRBJ1-1

CDR3: CASSLSRTGATDTQYF
DNA: TGTGCCAGCAGCTTATCTCGGACAGGGGCCACAGATACGCAGTATTTT
size: -
V: TRBV7-9
D: TRBD1
J: TRBJ2-3

CDR3: CATGQGAGYTF
DNA: TGTGCCACAGGACAGGGGGCCGGCTACACCTTC
size: -
V: TRBV6-1
D: TRBD1
J: TRBJ1-2

CDR3: CASSLRDIYQETQYF
DNA: TGTGCCAGCAGTCTCCGGGACATTTATCAAGAGACCCAGTACTTC
size: -
V: TRBV28
D: -
J: TRBJ2-5

CDR3: CASSQDQQGGNQPQHF
DNA: TGTGCCAGCAGCCAAGATCAGCAGGGCGGCAATCAGCCCCAGCATTTT
size: -
V: TRBV4-2
D: -
J: TRBJ1-5

CDR3: CATSKGVGGNQPQHF
DNA: TGTGCCACCAGCAAGGGGGTGGGGGGCAATCAGCCCCAGCATTTT
size: -
V: TRBV15
D: -
J: TRBJ1-5

CDR3: CASSLYQGSSYEQYF
DNA: TGTGCCAGCAGCTTGTACCAGGGGAGCTCCTACGAGCAGTACTTC
size: -
V: TRBV5-4
D: -
J: TRBJ2-7

CDR3: CASSVAGAPSYEQYF
DNA: TGTGCCAGCAGTGTAGCGGGAGCACCCTCCTACGAGCAGTACTTC
size: once
V: TRBV28
D: TRBD2
J: TRBJ2-7

CDR3: CASSQGNRDYEKLFF
DNA: TGCGCCAGCAGCCAAGGCAACCGGGACTATGAAAAACTGTTTTTT
size: -
V: TRBV4-1
D: -
J: TRBJ1-4

CDR3: CASSPAGLPSVDTQYF
DNA: TGTGCCAGCAGTCCAGCGGGACTACCATCAGTAGATACGCAGTATTTT
size: -
V: TRBV7-9
D: TRBD2
J: TRBJ2-3

CDR3: CASEQGKRGYTF
DNA: TGTGCCAGCGAACAGGGGAAGAGGGGCTACACCTTC
size: -
V: TRBV28
D: TRBD1
J: TRBJ1-2

CDR3: CASGGTESPLHF
DNA: TGTGCCTCTGGGGGGACGGAATCACCCCTCCACTTT
size: -
V: TRBV10-3
D: -
J: TRBJ1-6